This TCR beta chain was obtained from a study of blood T cell repertoires in COVID-19. As for the study in general: Italy, Spain and the United States were the sources of the convalescent and acute COVID-19 samples.

This clone came up a few times. Original analysis: Amplification with reference gene primers provided the estimates of nucleated cell counts. The assay was immunoSEQ multiplex PCR, and TCRdb's table has in-frame clones only and misses some. V and J calls and clone size are given by that table; D and trimming were obtained from the DNA. This table holds around 67,000 clones, roughly 85% found once. The sequencing sample was made of peripheral blood. This clonotype was obtained from an elderly woman with acute or convalescent COVID-19.

CDR3 sequence (DNA): TGTGCCAGTAGAGAGGGTCAAACCTATGGCTACACCTTC. This codes for CASREGQTYGYTF. The chain uses TRBV19 and TRBJ1-2; D is unclear. From germline, CDR1 is LNHDA and CDR2 SQIVND (reference sequence). CDR3 length: 13 amino acids. V was trimmed by 6 bases and J by 4 bases, leaving 12 bases between them. Combining the CDR3 with reference TRBV19 and TRBJ1-2 gives the whole variable domain DGGITQSPKYLFRKEGQNVTLSCEQNLNHDAMYWYRQDPGQGLRLIYYSQIVNDFQKGDIAEGYSVSREKKESFPLTVTSAQKNPTAFYLCASREGQTYGYTFGSGTRLTVV.